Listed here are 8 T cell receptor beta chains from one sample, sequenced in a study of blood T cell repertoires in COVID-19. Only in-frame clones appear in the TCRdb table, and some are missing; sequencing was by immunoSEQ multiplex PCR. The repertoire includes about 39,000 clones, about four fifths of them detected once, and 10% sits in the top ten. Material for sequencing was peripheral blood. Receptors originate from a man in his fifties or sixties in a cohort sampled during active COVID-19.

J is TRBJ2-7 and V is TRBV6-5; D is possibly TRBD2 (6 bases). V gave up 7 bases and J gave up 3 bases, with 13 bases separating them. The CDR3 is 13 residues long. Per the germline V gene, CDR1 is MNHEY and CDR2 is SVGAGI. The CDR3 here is CASTRDGGYEQYF. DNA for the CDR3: TGTGCCAGCACCCGGGACGGGGGCTACGAGCAGTACTTC.

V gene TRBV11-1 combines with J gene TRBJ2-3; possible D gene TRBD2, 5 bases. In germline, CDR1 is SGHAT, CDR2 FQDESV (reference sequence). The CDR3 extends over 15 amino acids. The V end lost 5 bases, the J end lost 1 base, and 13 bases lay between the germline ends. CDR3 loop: CASSPGVGGTDTQYF. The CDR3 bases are TGTGCCAGCAGCCCCGGGGTCGGAGGCACAGATACGCAGTATTTT.

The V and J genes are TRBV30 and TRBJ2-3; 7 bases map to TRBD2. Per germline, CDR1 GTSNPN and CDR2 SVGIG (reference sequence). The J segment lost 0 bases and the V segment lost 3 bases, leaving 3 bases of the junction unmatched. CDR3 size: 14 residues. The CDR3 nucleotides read TGTGCCTGGAGCCCCGGGGGGAGCACAGATACGCAGTATTTT. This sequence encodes CAWSPGGSTDTQYF. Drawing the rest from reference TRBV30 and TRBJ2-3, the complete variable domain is SQTIHQWPATLVQPVGSPLSLECTVEGTSNPNLYWYRQAAGRGLQLLFYSVGIGQISSEVPQNLSASRPQDRQFILSSKKLLLSDSGFYLCAWSPGGSTDTQYFGPGTRLTVL.

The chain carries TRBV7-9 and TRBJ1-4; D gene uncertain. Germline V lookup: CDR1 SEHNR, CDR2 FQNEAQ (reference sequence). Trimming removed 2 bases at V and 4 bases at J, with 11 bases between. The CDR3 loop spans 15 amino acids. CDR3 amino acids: CASSLNRGGNEKLFF. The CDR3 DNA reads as TGTGCCAGCAGCTTAAATCGGGGAGGTAATGAAAAACTGTTTTTT.

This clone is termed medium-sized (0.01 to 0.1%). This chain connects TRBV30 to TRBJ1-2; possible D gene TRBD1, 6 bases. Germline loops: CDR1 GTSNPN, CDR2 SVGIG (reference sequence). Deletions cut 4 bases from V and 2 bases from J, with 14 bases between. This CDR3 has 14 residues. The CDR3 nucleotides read TGTGCCTGGAACGCACAGGGCTGGAACTATGGCTACACCTTC. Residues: CAWNAQGWNYGYTF.

In nucleotides, the CDR3 is TGTGCCAGCAGTGTGGCCCCCGATACGCAGTATTTT. This gives the protein CASSVAPDTQYF. The rearrangement links TRBV2 to TRBJ2-3; no clear D gene. CDR1 SNHLY and CDR2 FYNNEI come from the germline V gene. The V gene lost 4 bases and the J gene lost 6 bases, with 8 bases spanning the gap. CDR3 length: 12 residues.

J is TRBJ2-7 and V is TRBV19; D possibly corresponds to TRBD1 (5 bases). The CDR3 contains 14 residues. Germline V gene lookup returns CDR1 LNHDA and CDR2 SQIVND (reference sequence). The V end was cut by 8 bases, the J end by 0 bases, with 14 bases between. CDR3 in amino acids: CASSGQGNSYEQYF. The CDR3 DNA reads TGTGCCAGTTCGGGTCAGGGAAACTCCTACGAGCAGTACTTC. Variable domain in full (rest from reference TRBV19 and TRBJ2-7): DGGITQSPKYLFRKEGQNVTLSCEQNLNHDAMYWYRQDPGQGLRLIYYSQIVNDFQKGDIAEGYSVSREKKESFPLTVTSAQKNPTAFYLCASSGQGNSYEQYFGPGTRLTVT.

The CDR3 sequence: CATSRDTPPVSGEQFF. The CDR3 bases are TGTGCCACCAGCAGAGATACCCCGCCGGTGAGCGGTGAGCAGTTCTTC. The chain recombines TRBV15 with TRBJ2-1, with D maybe TRBD2 (5 bases). The V gene lost 0 bases and the J gene lost 9 bases, with 18 bases spanning the gap. Germline assignment: CDR1 LNHNV and CDR2 YYDKDF (reference sequence). The CDR3 has 16 amino acids. Full variable domain (outside the CDR3, taken from reference TRBV15 and TRBJ2-1): DAMVIQNPRYQVTQFGKPVTLSCSQTLNHNVMYWYQQKSSQAPKLLFHYYDKDFNNEADTPDNFQSRRPNTSFCFLDIRSPGLGDTAMYLCATSRDTPPVSGEQFFGPGTRLTVL.